Listed below are T cell receptor beta chains from one sample, sequenced in a study of control samples from healthy donors and cancer patients. The data were produced by immunoSEQ multiplex PCR, yet TCRdb's version contains in-frame clones alone and is incomplete. The sample gives about 110,000 clones, approximately 87% of which show up once; around 3.9% is in the top ten. The material sequenced was PBMCs. The receptors shown here come from a woman aged 60-75 years with lung cancer. Each CDR3 is given with its conserved first and last residue. Fields, in order: V gene, CDR3 protein.

TRBV19 CASSTTSASLTDTQYF
TRBV2 CASSTGTGGNQPQHF
TRBV5-1 CASSQTGLAVYNEQFF
TRBV6-5 CASRRDLEAFF
TRBV7-3 CASSSGGPEQFF
TRBV11-3 CASSQYRELTEAFF
TRBV29-1 CSAHGGGTEAFF
TRBV6-2/TRBV6-3 CASSYSSPDNEQFF
TRBV6-5 CASSKETNTGELFF
TRBV12-3/TRBV12-4 CASSQQSRDAFF
TRBV11-3 CASSLGSGQATYNEQFF
TRBV21-1 CASSKGGVGQRGRNHIQYF
TRBV30 CAWSDIAGTGTDTQYF